The source of this T cell receptor beta chain is a study of blood T cells in healthy people across ages. Then a second PCR, running roughly 7 to 11 cycles, was carried out with a sample-barcoded 5' primer and a J-beta primer mix. Via MiXCR, TCRdb re-called the 5' RACE reads, giving one row per CDR3 protein. This sample has approximately 1.5 million distinct CDR3 sequences; roughly a third occur once, and the top ten carry about 11%. Study findings and constraints: A conclusive naive versus antigen-experienced comparison was prevented by the unsorted PBMCs.

The CDR3 covers 14 residues. The J segment lost 5 bases and the V segment lost 4 bases, leaving 5 bases of the junction unmatched. From germline, CDR1 is KGHSH and CDR2 LQKENI. A word on this clonotype: The antigen remains unidentified.

The chain is built from TRBV18 and TRBJ1-5, with 7 bases identical to TRBD1. What was sequenced was blood. The sequence was obtained from a woman under 40 in good health. As DNA, the CDR3 is TGTGCCAGCTCACGACAGGGAGCAGATCAGCCCCAGCATTTT. This translates into CASSRQGADQPQHF.